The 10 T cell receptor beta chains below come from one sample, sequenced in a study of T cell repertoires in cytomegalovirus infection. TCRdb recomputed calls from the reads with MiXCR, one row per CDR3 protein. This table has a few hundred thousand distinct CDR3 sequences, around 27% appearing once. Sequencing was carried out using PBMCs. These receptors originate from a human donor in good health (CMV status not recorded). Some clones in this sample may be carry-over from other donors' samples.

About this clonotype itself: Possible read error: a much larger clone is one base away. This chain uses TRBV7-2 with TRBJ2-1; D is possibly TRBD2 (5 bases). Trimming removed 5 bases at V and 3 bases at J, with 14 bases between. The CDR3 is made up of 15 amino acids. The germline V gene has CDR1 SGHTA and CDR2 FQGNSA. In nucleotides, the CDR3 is TGTGCCAGCAGCCCTCAACCAGCGGTCTACAATGAGCAGTTCTTC. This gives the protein CASSPQPAVYNEQFF.

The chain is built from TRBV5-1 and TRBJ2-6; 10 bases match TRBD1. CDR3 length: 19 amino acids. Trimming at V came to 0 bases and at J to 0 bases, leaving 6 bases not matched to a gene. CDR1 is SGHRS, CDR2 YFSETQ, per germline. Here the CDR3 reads CASSLAGTGASSGANVLTF. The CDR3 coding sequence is TGCGCCAGCAGCTTGGCCGGGACAGGGGCGAGCTCTGGGGCCAACGTCCTGACTTTC.

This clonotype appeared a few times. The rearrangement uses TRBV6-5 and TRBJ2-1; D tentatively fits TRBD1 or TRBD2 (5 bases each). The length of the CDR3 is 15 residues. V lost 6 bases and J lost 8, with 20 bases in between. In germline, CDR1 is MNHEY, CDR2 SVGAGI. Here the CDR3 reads CASSPGTGNLDEQFF. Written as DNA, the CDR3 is TGTGCCAGCAGCCCCGGGACGGGGAATTTAGATGAGCAGTTCTTC.

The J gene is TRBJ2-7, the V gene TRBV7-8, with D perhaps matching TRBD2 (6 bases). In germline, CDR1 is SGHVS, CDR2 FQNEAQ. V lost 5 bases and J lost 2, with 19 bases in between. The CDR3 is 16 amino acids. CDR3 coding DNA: TGTGCCAGCAGCCCTAACAGGAAGCGGGCTGCCTACGAGCAGTACGTC. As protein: CASSPNRKRAAYEQYV.

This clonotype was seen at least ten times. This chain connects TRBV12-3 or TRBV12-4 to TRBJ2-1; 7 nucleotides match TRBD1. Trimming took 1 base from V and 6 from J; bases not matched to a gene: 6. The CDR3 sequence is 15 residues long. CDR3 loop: CASSLDRGVRNEQFF. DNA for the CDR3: TGTGCCAGCAGTTTAGACAGGGGTGTACGCAATGAGCAGTTCTTC.

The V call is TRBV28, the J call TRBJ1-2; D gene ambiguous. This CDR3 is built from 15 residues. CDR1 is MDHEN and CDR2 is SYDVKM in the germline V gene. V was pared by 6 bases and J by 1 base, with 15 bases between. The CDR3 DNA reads TGTGCCAGCAGCCAGAAACGGTTTTTTAACTATGGCTACACCTTC. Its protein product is CASSQKRFFNYGYTF.

DNA of the CDR3: TGTGCCAGCAGCGCCCGACAGGCGAACACTGAAGCTTTCTTT. This sequence encodes CASSARQANTEAFF. The chain couples TRBV7-3 to TRBJ1-1; D may be TRBD1 (6 bases). CDR3 size: 14 residues. Trimming took off 5 bases at V and 1 base at J, with 11 bases between the two ends. Germline assignment: CDR1 SGHTA and CDR2 FQGTGA. Filled out from reference TRBV7-3 and TRBJ1-1, the complete variable domain reads GAGVSQTPSNKVTEKGKYVELRCDPISGHTALYWYRQSLGQGPEFLIYFQGTGAADDSGLPNDRFFAVRPEGSVSTLKIQRTERGDSAVYLCASSARQANTEAFFGQGTRLTVV.

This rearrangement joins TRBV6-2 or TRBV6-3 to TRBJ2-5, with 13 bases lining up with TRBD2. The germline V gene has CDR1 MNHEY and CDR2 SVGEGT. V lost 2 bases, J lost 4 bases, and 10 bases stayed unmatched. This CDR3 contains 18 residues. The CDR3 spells CASSYGLAGAVPRETQYF. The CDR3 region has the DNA TGTGCCAGCAGTTACGGACTAGCGGGAGCAGTTCCGAGAGAGACCCAGTACTTC.

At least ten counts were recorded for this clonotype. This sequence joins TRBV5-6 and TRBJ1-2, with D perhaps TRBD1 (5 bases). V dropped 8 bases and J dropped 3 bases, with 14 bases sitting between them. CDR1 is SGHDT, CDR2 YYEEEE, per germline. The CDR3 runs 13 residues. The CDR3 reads CASQKTDYYGYTF. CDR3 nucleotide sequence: TGTGCCAGTCAAAAGACAGATTACTATGGCTACACCTTC.

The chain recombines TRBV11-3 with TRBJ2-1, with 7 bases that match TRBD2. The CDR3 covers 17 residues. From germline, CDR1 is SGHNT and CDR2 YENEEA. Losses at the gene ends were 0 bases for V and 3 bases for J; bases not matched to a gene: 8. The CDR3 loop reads CASSLDLGGVSYNEQFF. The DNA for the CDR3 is TGTGCCAGCAGCTTAGATCTTGGGGGGGTAAGCTACAATGAGCAGTTCTTC.